The clone carrying this T cell receptor beta chain was found a few times. Its antigen is not known. These data are taken from a study of CD8 T cells in ankylosing spondylitis. The authors made TCR beta libraries by quantitative 5'-RACE with molecular barcodes. MiXCR, run by TCRdb on the 5' RACE reads, gives a single entry per CDR3 protein. The table includes 400,000 or so distinct CDR3 sequences, 26% detected once. Study outcomes and limitations: Previously reported in reactive arthritis synovial fluid and blood were some of the motif variants. Within ankylosing spondylitis blood, a TCR beta motif made up of roughly eight highly homologous variants appeared to be characteristic. The authors found the disease-linked clones to be CD8+ and relatively rare in peripheral blood. In ankylosing spondylitis patients, matched synovial fluid reportedly showed significant enrichment of disease-linked clones.

The ends lost 1 base at V and 8 bases at J; junction bases unmatched: 3. This CDR3 region has 14 residues. The germline V gene encodes CDR1 SGHRS and CDR2 YFSETQ. Source material: blood, either unsorted or a sorted T cell fraction (not recorded which). The chain has TRBV5-1 and TRBJ2-1, with 10 positions matching TRBD2. This TCR was recovered from a male donor with ankylosing spondylitis. The CDR3 DNA reads TGCGCCAGCAGCTTGAGCGGGAGGGTCGATGAGCAGTTCTTC. Its translation: CASSLSGRVDEQFF.